This TCR beta chain was observed in a study of beta chain features in type 1 diabetes. Of note for this clone: The antigen is not known.

Points from the study as a whole: More deletions and fewer insertions at VDJ junctions were found in patients with type 1 diabetes.

Germline CDR1 and CDR2: GTSNPN and SVGIG (reference sequence). After removal of 0 bases from V and 2 bases from J, the junction contained 0 bases not matched to a gene. This CDR3 is 14 amino acids long. What was sequenced were expressed TCRB transcripts, since all of the isolated RNA had been reverse transcribed. Sequencing used immunoSEQ multiplex PCR; TCRdb keeps in-frame clones, though not all of them. The sample yields 620,000 or so clones, roughly 15% seen once. The V and J genes are TRBV30 and TRBJ1-5; 8 bases are shared with TRBD1. Sequencing input: naive CD4+ T cells from blood. The receptor was derived from a man aged 18 to 29 in good health. The CDR3 DNA is TGTGCCTGGAGTGTGGACAGGGGCAATCAGCCCCAGCATTTT. This translates into CAWSVDRGNQPQHF.